These 23 T cell receptor beta chains share one sample of origin, sequenced in a study of identifying expanded T cells in peripheral blood. Profiling relied on immunoSEQ multiplex PCR, and the TCRdb table lists in-frame clones only, not all of them. The repertoire holds tens of thousands of clones, with approximately 85% as singletons. Sequencing input: blood. The source of these receptors is a person between 18 and 75 years old in good health.

V usage is TRBV5-6 and J usage is TRBJ1-1; 7 nucleotides line up with TRBD1. Per the germline V gene, CDR1 is SGHDT and CDR2 is YYEEEE. CDR3 size: 15 residues. J gave up 4 bases and V 4 bases, and 10 bases lay outside the gene matches. DNA for the CDR3: TGTGCCAGCAGCCGGGGGGAGACAGGGACCACTGAAGCTTTCTTT. This sequence encodes CASSRGETGTTEAFF.

The count of this clone is one. This chain links TRBV29-1 with TRBJ1-1; weak D call: TRBD1 (5 bases). CDR1 and CDR2 (germline): SQVTM, ANQGSEA. CDR3 length equals 16 residues. V shed 5 bases and J shed 0 bases, with 19 bases lying between them. The CDR3 bases are TGCAGCGTTCACTCCAGCGGGGCCAAATTGAACACTGAAGCTTTCTTT. Protein product: CSVHSSGAKLNTEAFF. Combining the CDR3 with reference TRBV29-1 and TRBJ1-1 gives the whole variable domain SAVISQKPSRDICQRGTSLTIQCQVDSQVTMMFWYRQQPGQSLTLIATANQGSEATYESGFVIDKFPISRPNLTFSTLTVSNMSPEDSSIYLCSVHSSGAKLNTEAFFGQGTRLTVV.

The chain employs TRBV11-2 and TRBJ2-1; tentative D call: TRBD1 (6 bases). The ends were cut back, 5 bases at V and 1 base at J, with 15 bases in the middle. The germline V gene encodes CDR1 SGHAT and CDR2 FQNNGV. The CDR3 is made up of 16 amino acids. CDR3 sequence (DNA): TGTGCCAGCAGCCAGAGGGCGGACAGTTCCTACAATGAGCAGTTCTTC. It translates to CASSQRADSSYNEQFF. Using reference TRBV11-2 and TRBJ2-1 for the parts outside the CDR3, the full variable domain is EAGVAQSPRYKIIEKRQSVAFWCNPISGHATLYWYQQILGQGPKLLIQFQNNGVVDDSQLPKDRFSAERLKGVDSTLKIQPAKLEDSAVYLCASSQRADSSYNEQFFGPGTRLTVL.

V is TRBV10-3 and J is TRBJ2-7, with D perhaps given as TRBD1 or TRBD2 (6 bases each). This CDR3 has 13 amino acids. V lost 3 bases and J 5 bases, leaving 11 bases between the germline ends. Germline values: CDR1 ENHRY, CDR2 SYGVKD. CDR3 in DNA: TGTGCCATCAGTGATAAGGGGGAGGACGAGCAGTACTTC. It yields the protein CAISDKGEDEQYF.

As DNA, the CDR3 is TGTGCCAGCTCACCTCTAGCGGGTTCCGGGGAGCAGTACTTC. It codes for CASSPLAGSGEQYF. J is TRBJ2-7 and V is TRBV18; 8 nucleotides agree with TRBD2. The CDR3 consists of 14 residues. The V and J ends lost 3 bases and 7 bases, in that order; junction bases with no gene match: 8. The V gene's germline CDR1 is KGHSH and CDR2 LQKENI.

The chain is built from TRBV6-1 and TRBJ1-1; possibly TRBD1 for D (5 bases). This CDR3 comprises 15 residues. CDR1 is MNHNS, CDR2 SASEGT, per germline. Trimming shortened V by 3 bases and J by 1 base, and 12 bases separated the two germline ends. In nucleotides, the CDR3 is TGTGCCAGCAGTGAGGGGCTGAGGAGGAACACTGAAGCTTTCTTT. It is translated as CASSEGLRRNTEAFF.

This clone appeared a few times. The V call is TRBV7-2, the J call TRBJ2-1; 8 bases match TRBD2. From germline, CDR1 is SGHTA and CDR2 FQGNSA. Trimming at V came to 4 bases and at J to 3 bases, leaving 2 bases not matched to a gene. The length of the CDR3 is 14 residues. The CDR3 is CASSSRGGYNEQFF. CDR3 in DNA: TGTGCCAGCAGCTCTCGGGGGGGCTACAATGAGCAGTTCTTC.

The genes are TRBV5-1 and TRBJ1-2; 10 bases agree with TRBD1. The germline V gene encodes CDR1 SGHRS and CDR2 YFSETQ. The CDR3 runs to 19 residues. Germline trimming cut 4 bases from V and 7 bases from J; bases unmatched to any gene: 22. CDR3 sequence reads: CASSPRYGAMTGGAGGYTF. The DNA for the CDR3 is TGCGCCAGCAGCCCTCGGTATGGGGCTATGACAGGGGGCGCGGGTGGCTACACCTTC.

J is TRBJ2-7 and V is TRBV18, with 10 bases aligning to TRBD2. The length of the CDR3 is 15 residues. Germline loops: CDR1 KGHSH, CDR2 LQKENI. Losses at the gene ends were 3 bases for V and 4 bases for J; bases not matched to a gene: 6. The CDR3 bases are TGTGCCAGCTCACCGGGACTAGCGAAAGGGTACGAGCAGTACTTC. Translated, it gives CASSPGLAKGYEQYF.

The count of this clone is one. The chain links TRBV4-2 to TRBJ2-3; unclear D gene. Germline V CDR1 and CDR2: LGHNA, YNFKEQ. The CDR3 spans 17 residues. Trimming stripped 1 base from V and 0 bases from J, with 14 bases between. CDR3 region: CASSQGLLAASTDTQYF. Written as DNA, the CDR3 is TGTGCCAGCAGCCAAGGCCTTTTAGCAGCTAGCACAGATACGCAGTATTTT.

This rearrangement joins TRBV19 to TRBJ2-3; TRBD2 agrees at 7 bases. Germline-derived CDR1 and CDR2 are LNHDA and SQIVND (reference sequence). Germline trimming cut 7 bases from V and 1 base from J; bases unmatched to any gene: 8. The CDR3 is made up of 15 amino acids. CDR3 sequence reads: CASNFKRDGTDTQYF. Written as DNA, the CDR3 is TGTGCCAGTAATTTCAAGCGGGACGGCACAGATACGCAGTATTTT. The variable domain in full, with the rest retrieved from reference TRBV19 and TRBJ2-3, is DGGITQSPKYLFRKEGQNVTLSCEQNLNHDAMYWYRQDPGQGLRLIYYSQIVNDFQKGDIAEGYSVSREKKESFPLTVTSAQKNPTAFYLCASNFKRDGTDTQYFGPGTRLTVL.

The V call is TRBV6-6, the J call TRBJ1-3, with D uncertain. The CDR3 consists of 16 residues. V was shortened by 7 bases and J by 0 bases, with 16 bases between the two germline ends. Germline V CDR1 and CDR2: MNHNY, SVGAGI (reference sequence). The CDR3 loop is CASTSIAGSSGNTIYF. CDR3 in DNA: TGTGCCAGCACCTCTATTGCGGGGAGCTCTGGAAACACCATATATTTT.

This chain joins TRBV7-2 and TRBJ1-2, with D hard to call. The V gene's germline CDR1 is SGHTA and CDR2 FQGNSA. Trimming took 1 base from V and 7 from J, leaving 19 bases between them. This CDR3 is built from 16 residues. CDR3 DNA: TGTGCCAGCAGCTTAGGCCTAGTGACGGCTGGAGCTGGCTACACCTTC. Translation: CASSLGLVTAGAGYTF.

CDR3 amino acids: CASRPSGGGVTDTQYF. CDR3 coding DNA: TGTGCCAGCAGGCCTAGCGGGGGTGGGGTCACAGATACGCAGTATTTT. This chain joins TRBV5-4 and TRBJ2-3, with 10 bases aligning to TRBD2. Germline CDR1 is SGHNT and CDR2 is YYREEE (reference sequence). The CDR3 consists of 16 residues. The V segment lost 5 bases and the J segment 2 bases; nucleotides outside the gene matches: 8.

This chain uses TRBV6-1 with TRBJ1-4; 7 bases are a match to TRBD1. The CDR3 has 15 residues. Losses at the gene ends were 8 bases for V and 6 bases for J; bases not matched to a gene: 12. Germline lookup yields CDR1 MNHNS and CDR2 SASEGT. In DNA form, the CDR3 reads TGTGCCAGCCGCCATGGGTGGGGGACAGATGAAAAACTGTTTTTT. This translates into CASRHGWGTDEKLFF.

The gene calls are TRBV6-1 and TRBJ1-2; the match to TRBD1 covers 10 bases. The trim removed 6 bases at V and 2 bases at J, leaving 6 bases unmatched. The germline V gene encodes CDR1 MNHNS and CDR2 SASEGT. This CDR3 has 15 amino acids. CDR3 nucleotide sequence: TGTGCCAGCAGCCTTAGGACAGGGGGAAACTATGGCTACACCTTC. This encodes CASSLRTGGNYGYTF.

This clone appeared a few times. The genes are TRBV18 and TRBJ1-1; D unclear. This CDR3 region has 13 residues. V was clipped by 6 bases and J by 1 base, with 9 bases between them. Germline CDR1 and CDR2: KGHSH and LQKENI. CDR3 sequence reads: CASSERENTEAFF. The CDR3 nucleotides read TGTGCCAGCTCCGAGAGAGAGAACACTGAAGCTTTCTTT.

This clone was found once. This sequence joins TRBV9 and TRBJ2-3; a possible D gene is TRBD2 (7 bases). Trimming took off 0 bases at V and 5 bases at J, with 10 bases between the two ends. The V gene's germline CDR1 is SGDLS and CDR2 YYNGEE. The CDR3 is 14 amino acids. The CDR3 sequence is CASSVEGGIDTQYF. In nucleotides, the CDR3 is TGTGCCAGCAGCGTAGAGGGGGGGATAGATACGCAGTATTTT.

CDR3 sequence (DNA): TGTGCCAGCAGCTTAGCGGCAGATGGCTACGAGCAGTACTTC. It specifies CASSLAADGYEQYF. The gene calls are TRBV7-9 and TRBJ2-7; no definite D call. V was clipped by 0 bases and J by 3 bases, with 9 bases between them. This CDR3 contains 14 residues. Germline CDR1 and CDR2: SEHNR and FQNEAQ (reference sequence).

This sequence joins TRBV5-1 and TRBJ2-2, with 13 positions matching TRBD2. Losses at the gene ends were 2 bases for V and 5 bases for J; bases not matched to a gene: 9. The CDR3 is 18 amino acids. Germline V gene data show CDR1 as SGHRS and CDR2 as YFSETQ. The CDR3 spells CASSLLAGGPSRTGELFF. The CDR3, as DNA: TGCGCCAGCAGCTTACTAGCGGGGGGGCCTTCTCGTACCGGGGAGCTGTTTTTT.

The table lists this clone with a few counts. The rearrangement uses TRBV29-1 and TRBJ1-1; possibly TRBD1 for D (6 bases). Germline loops: CDR1 SQVTM, CDR2 ANQGSEA. V shed 7 bases and J shed 0 bases, with 12 bases lying between them. This CDR3 region has 13 residues. CDR3 nucleotide sequence: TGCAGCGCACTACAGGGAATGAACACTGAAGCTTTCTTT. This codes for CSALQGMNTEAFF.

This clone was detected once. This chain uses TRBV29-1 with TRBJ2-7; TRBD2 might be the D (5 bases). The CDR3 totals 12 residues. The V end was cut by 6 bases, the J end by 1 base, with 10 bases between. Germline V gives CDR1 SQVTM, CDR2 ANQGSEA. This CDR3 is CSVRVASYEQYF. CDR3 DNA: TGCAGCGTGAGGGTGGCGTCCTACGAGCAGTACTTC.

V usage is TRBV7-9 and J usage is TRBJ2-1, with D uncertain. Germline CDR1 and CDR2: SEHNR and FQNEAQ (reference sequence). Trimming removed 5 bases from V and 5 bases from J, with 7 bases in between. The CDR3 has 12 residues. The CDR3 sequence is CASSQTDNEQFF. CDR3 in DNA: TGTGCCAGCAGCCAAACGGACAATGAGCAGTTCTTC.